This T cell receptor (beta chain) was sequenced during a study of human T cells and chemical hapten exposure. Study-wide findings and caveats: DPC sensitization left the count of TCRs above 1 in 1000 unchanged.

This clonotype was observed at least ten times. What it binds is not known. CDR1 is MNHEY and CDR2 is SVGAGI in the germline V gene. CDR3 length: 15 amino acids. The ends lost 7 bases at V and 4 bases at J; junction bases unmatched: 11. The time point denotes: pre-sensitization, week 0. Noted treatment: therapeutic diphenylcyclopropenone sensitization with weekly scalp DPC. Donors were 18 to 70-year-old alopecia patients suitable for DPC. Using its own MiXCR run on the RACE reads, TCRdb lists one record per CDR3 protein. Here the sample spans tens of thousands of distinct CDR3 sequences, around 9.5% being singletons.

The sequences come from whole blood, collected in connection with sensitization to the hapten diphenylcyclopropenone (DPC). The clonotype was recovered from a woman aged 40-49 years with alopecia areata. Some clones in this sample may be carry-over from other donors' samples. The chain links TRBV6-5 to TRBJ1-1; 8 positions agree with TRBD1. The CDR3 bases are TGTGCCAGCACCTATAACAGGGGGAGGGCCACTGAAGCTTTCTTT. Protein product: CASTYNRGRATEAFF.